This T cell receptor beta chain is drawn from a study of T cells after somatic rescue of genetic block. Trimming removed 5 bases from V and 3 bases from J, with 8 bases in between. The CDR3 runs 13 residues. The germline V gene encodes CDR1 MNHNS and CDR2 SASEGT. Measured with immunoSEQ multiplex PCR; TCRdb has only the in-frame clones, and not every one. This table holds some 68,000 clones, roughly 91% found once. This chain uses TRBV6-1 with TRBJ1-5; a weak D match, TRBD1 (5 bases). Sequences were obtained from peripheral blood mononuclear cells (PBMCs). The TCR originated in a young man. The chain's CDR3 is CASSTGSNQPQHF. CDR3 coding DNA: TGTGCCAGCAGTACAGGTTCCAATCAGCCCCAGCATTTT.